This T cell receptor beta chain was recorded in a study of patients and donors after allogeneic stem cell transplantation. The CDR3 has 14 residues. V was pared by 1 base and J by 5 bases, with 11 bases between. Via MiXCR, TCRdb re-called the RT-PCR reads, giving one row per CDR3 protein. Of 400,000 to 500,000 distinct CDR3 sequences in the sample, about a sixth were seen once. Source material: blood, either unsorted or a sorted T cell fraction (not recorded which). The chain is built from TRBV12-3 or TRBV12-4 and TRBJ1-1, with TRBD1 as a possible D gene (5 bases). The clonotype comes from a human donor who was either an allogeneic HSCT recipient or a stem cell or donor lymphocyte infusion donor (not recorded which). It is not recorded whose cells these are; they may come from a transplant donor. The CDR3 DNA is TGTGCCAGCAGTTTAGATGGGACGGGGACTGAAGCTTTCTTT. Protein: CASSLDGTGTEAFF.